The TCR beta chain under discussion was sequenced for a study of Ad26.COV2.S vaccination and SARS-CoV-2 variants. Using immunoSEQ multiplex PCR, the repertoire was profiled, and TCRdb retains in-frame clones only, with some absent. This sample has about 350,000 clones, with under 95% found just once. CDR1 is MDHEN and CDR2 is SYDVKM in the germline V gene. This CDR3 spans 15 amino acids. V dropped 7 bases and J dropped 8; count of bases not matched to a gene: 11. On this clone: Its specificity is unknown.

Overall study results and limits: From the TCR breadth and depth analyses, total T cell responses may have been underestimated. Vaccinees displayed broader spike-specific TCR repertoires than placebo recipients. Reported post-vaccination CD8+ and CD4+ T cell responses to spike showed substantial breadth.

The sequencing here drew on peripheral blood, taken after recovery from COVID-19. The sequence came from a human donor who had recovered from COVID-19. The J gene is TRBJ2-2, the V gene TRBV28; 9 bases are shared with TRBD2. CDR3 protein: CASTPGLARLGELFF. CDR3 bases: TGTGCCAGCACCCCGGGACTAGCTAGGCTGGGGGAGCTGTTTTTT.